This T cell receptor beta chain stems from a study of T cell responses to AZD1222 COVID-19 vaccine. This clone has only one observation. The table came from immunoSEQ multiplex PCR; TCRdb's copy has only in-frame clones and leaves some out. The table has roughly 150,000 clones, roughly 93% seen once. The CDR3 has 15 amino acids. Germline V gene data show CDR1 as SGHNT and CDR2 as YYREEE (reference sequence). With 2 bases clipped from V and 4 bases from J, the junction kept 7 bases outside the gene matches. The sequence came from an adult who received the AZD1222 COVID-19 vaccine. The input for sequencing was peripheral blood, taken 28 days after the second AZD1222 dose. The chain combines TRBV5-4 with TRBJ2-5; 8 bases map to TRBD2. The CDR3 loop is CASSFGIAGLETQYF. The CDR3, as DNA: TGTGCCAGCAGCTTTGGGATAGCGGGGTTAGAGACCCAGTACTTC.